This entry features one TCR beta chain sequence. Its binding antigen is unknown. The sample holds no much larger clone one base away, and base qualities are not on file. Participants in the prospective study were aged 18 to 89 years, lived in about two dozen United States geographic areas, and enrolled through a virtual design. In the prospective study, cohorts were assigned on the basis of participant-reported clinical history obtained from a screening survey and a study questionnaire. For ImmuneRACE Cohort 3, a participant was defined as recovered based on two consecutive negative NP/OP PCR tests, clearance by a healthcare professional, or resolution of symptoms. Mobile phlebotomists in the prospective study collected whole blood, serum and a nasopharyngeal or oropharyngeal swab from every participant. Additional blood draws and questionnaires over an approximately two-month period could optionally be provided by prospective study participants. Before DNA extraction, prospective study blood samples were shipped either frozen or at room temperature.

TCRbeta CDR3 regions were amplified from genomic DNA using the immunoSEQ Assay, a bias-controlled multiplex PCR. In the source study's methods: The number of nucleated cells in each sample was estimated from the amplification of reference gene primers within the assay. To quantify the absolute abundance of each unique TCRbeta CDR3 rearrangement, sequence reads were collapsed and filtered. For each sample, productive Simpson clonality was calculated as the square root of Simpson's diversity index across productive rearrangements. TCRdb obtained this table from immuneACCESS and retained in-frame rearrangements with V and J assigned. These tables miss some clones; where compared with another copy, unresolved V genes account for less than half of the shortfall, and the remainder is unexplained. V and J calls plus clone size are reproduced from that table; the DNA served to infer D and trimming. The sample table shows over 150,000 clones, and 82% are seen once. Clones ranked in the top ten supply roughly 12% of the sample.

This sample stems from a study of blood T cell repertoires in COVID-19 (TCRdb year 2020). Regarding the study in general: Samples covering the acute and convalescent phases of COVID-19 were provided by collaborators in the United States, Italy and Spain. The material from the prospective study consisted of cDNA or gDNA derived from T cells, B-cell-depleted T cells, or PBMCs. The dataset comprised deeply sampled blood TCRbeta repertoires from subjects exposed to, actively infected with, or recovered from COVID-19. A freely available public database, intended as a resource for researchers studying the immune response to SARS-CoV-2, is where the repertoires were released. The samples were drawn from the first 160 participants of the ongoing ImmuneRACE study and from roughly 1,300 subjects provided by 6 global collaborators. Nearly every sample came with metadata listing a de-identified subject ID, COVID-19 status, age in years and sex. HLA class I and class II types, where available, came from metadata supplied by the sample provider rather than from assay-based typing. What the research found in general, with its limitations: The quantity of clinical and demographic metadata differed by source and by participant and was supplied without curation.

The CDR3, cysteine through phenylalanine, is 17 amino acids long. The DNA shown is the 51-base CDR3, in frame from base 1. Based on the germline V gene, the CDR1 and CDR2 sequences are SGHTA and FQGNSA. Here V drops 4 bases and J drops 4 bases, and the junction holds 5 bases not matched to any gene. This receptor was taken from a man aged 40-49 years who had recovered from COVID-19. The chain is encoded by TRBV7-2 joined to TRBJ2-1; 15 nucleotides in the junction match TRBD2. Material for sequencing was PBMCs or T cells enriched from blood (not recorded which). The DNA sequence is as follows: TGTGCCAGCAGCTCCGGACTAGCGGGAGGGGGTTACAATGAGCAGTTCTTC. This translates into CASSSGLAGGGYNEQFF.